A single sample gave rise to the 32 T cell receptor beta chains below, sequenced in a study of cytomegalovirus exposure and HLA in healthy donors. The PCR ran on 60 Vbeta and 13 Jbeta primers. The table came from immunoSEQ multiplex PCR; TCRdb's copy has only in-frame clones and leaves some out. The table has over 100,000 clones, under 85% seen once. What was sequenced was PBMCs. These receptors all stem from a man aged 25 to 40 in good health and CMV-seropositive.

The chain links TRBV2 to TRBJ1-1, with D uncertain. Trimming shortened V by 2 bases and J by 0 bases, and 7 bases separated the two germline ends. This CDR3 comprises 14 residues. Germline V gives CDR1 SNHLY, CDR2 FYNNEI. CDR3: CASSELRLNTEAFF. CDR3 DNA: TGTGCCAGCAGTGAACTTCGGTTGAACACTGAAGCTTTCTTT.

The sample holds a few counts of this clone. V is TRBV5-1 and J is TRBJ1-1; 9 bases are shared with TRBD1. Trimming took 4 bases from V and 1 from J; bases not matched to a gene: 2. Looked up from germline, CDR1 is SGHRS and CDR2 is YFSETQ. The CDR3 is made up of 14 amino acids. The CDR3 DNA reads TGCGCCAGCAGCACGGGACAGGGGAACACTGAAGCTTTCTTT. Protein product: CASSTGQGNTEAFF. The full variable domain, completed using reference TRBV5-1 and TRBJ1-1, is KAGVTQTPRYLIKTRGQQVTLSCSPISGHRSVSWYQQTPGQGLQFLFEYFSETQRNKGNFPGRFSGRQFSNSRSEMNVSTLELGDSALYLCASSTGQGNTEAFFGQGTRLTVV.

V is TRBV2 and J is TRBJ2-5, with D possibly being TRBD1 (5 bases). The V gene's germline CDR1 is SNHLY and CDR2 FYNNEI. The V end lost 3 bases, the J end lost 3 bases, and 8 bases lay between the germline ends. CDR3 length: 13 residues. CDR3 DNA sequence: TGTGCCAGCAGTGATGGACAAGAAGAGACCCAGTACTTC. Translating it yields CASSDGQEETQYF.

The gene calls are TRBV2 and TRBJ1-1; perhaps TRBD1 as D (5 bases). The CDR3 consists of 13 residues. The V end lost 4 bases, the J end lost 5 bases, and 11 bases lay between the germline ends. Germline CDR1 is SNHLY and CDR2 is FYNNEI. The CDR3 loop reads CASSAWGRTEAFF. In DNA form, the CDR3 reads TGTGCCAGCAGTGCATGGGGGAGGACTGAAGCTTTCTTT.

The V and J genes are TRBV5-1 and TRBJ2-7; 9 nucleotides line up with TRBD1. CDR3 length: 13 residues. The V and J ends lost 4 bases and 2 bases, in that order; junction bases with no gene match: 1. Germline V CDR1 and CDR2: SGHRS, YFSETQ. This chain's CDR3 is CASSRDRAYEQYF. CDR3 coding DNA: TGCGCCAGCAGCCGGGACAGGGCCTACGAGCAGTACTTC.

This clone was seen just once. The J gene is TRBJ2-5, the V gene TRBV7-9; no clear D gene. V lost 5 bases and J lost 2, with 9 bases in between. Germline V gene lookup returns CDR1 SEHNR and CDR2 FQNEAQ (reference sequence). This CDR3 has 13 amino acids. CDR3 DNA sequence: TGTGCCAGCAGCCGAACAGCACAAGAGACCCAGTACTTC. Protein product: CASSRTAQETQYF. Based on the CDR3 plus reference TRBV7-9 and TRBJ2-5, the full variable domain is DTGVSQNPRHKITKRGQNVTFRCDPISEHNRLYWYRQTLGQGPEFLTYFQNEAQLEKSRLLSDRFSAERPKGSFSTLEIQRTEQGDSAMYLCASSRTAQETQYFGPGTRLLVL.

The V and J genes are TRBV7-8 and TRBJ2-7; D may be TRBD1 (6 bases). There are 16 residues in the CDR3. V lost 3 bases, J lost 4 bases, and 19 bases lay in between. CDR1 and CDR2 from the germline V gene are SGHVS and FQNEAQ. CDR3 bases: TGTGCCAGCAGCTTCCCAGGGGTCGGAGGCGGGTACGAGCAGTACTTC. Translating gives CASSFPGVGGGYEQYF.

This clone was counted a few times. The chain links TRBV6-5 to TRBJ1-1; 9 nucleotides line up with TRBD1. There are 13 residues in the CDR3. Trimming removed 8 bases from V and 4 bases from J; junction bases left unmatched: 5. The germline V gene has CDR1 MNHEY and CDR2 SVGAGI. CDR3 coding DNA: TGTGCCAGCCACAGGGGGCTAGGCACTGAAGCTTTCTTT. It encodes CASHRGLGTEAFF.

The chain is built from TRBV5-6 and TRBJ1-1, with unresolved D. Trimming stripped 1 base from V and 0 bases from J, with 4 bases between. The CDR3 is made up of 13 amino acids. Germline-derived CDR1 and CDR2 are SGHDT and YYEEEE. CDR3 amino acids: CASSLLMNTEAFF. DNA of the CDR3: TGTGCCAGCAGCTTGCTTATGAACACTGAAGCTTTCTTT.

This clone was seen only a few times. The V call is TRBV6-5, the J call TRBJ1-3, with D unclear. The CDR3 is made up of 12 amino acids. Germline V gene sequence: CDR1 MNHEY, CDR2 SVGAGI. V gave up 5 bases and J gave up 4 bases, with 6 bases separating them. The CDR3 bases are TGTGCCAGCAGTGCGTCCGGAAACACCATATATTTT. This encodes CASSASGNTIYF.

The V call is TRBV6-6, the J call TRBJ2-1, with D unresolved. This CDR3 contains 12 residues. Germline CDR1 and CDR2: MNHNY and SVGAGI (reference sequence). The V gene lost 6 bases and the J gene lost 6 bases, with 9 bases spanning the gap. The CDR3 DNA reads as TGTGCCAGCAGCCGCGACATCAATGAGCAGTTCTTC. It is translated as CASSRDINEQFF.

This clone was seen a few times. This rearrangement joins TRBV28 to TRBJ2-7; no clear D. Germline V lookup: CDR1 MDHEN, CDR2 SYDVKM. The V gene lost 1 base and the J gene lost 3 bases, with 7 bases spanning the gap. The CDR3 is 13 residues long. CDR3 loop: CASSLLQNYEQYF. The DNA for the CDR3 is TGTGCCAGCAGTTTATTACAGAACTACGAGCAGTACTTC.

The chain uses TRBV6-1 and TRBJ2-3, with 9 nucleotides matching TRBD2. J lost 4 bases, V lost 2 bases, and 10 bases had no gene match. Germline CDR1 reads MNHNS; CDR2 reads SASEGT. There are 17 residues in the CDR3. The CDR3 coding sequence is TGTGCCAGCAGTGAATTGGGCGGGGGGGTGGCCCCAGATACGCAGTATTTT. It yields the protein CASSELGGGVAPDTQYF.

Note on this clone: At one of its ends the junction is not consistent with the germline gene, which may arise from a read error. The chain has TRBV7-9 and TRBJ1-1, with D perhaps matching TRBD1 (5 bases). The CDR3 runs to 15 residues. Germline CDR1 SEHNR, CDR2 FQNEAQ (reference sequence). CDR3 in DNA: TGTTCCAGCAGCTTAGATCGGGTCAGGGACACTGAAGCTTTCTTT. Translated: CSSSLDRVRDTEAFF.

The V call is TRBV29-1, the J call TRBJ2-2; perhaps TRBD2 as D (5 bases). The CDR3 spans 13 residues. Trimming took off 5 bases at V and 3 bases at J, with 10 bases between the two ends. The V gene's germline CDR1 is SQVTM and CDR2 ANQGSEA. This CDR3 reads CSVRRTDTGELFF. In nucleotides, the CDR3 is TGCAGCGTTAGAAGGACTGACACCGGGGAGCTGTTTTTT.

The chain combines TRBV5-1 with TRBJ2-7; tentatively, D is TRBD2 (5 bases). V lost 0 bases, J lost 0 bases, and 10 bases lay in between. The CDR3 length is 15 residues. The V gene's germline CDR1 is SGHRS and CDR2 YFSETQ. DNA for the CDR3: TGCGCCAGCAGCTTGGCTCGGGAACTCTCCTACGAGCAGTACTTC. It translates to CASSLARELSYEQYF.

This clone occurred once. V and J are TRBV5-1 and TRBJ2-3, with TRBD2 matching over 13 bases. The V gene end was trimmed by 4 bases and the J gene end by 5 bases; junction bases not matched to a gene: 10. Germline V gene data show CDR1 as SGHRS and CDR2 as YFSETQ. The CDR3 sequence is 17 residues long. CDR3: CASSPVTSGGAGDTQYF. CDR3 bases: TGCGCCAGCAGCCCGGTTACTAGCGGGGGGGCCGGAGATACGCAGTATTTT.

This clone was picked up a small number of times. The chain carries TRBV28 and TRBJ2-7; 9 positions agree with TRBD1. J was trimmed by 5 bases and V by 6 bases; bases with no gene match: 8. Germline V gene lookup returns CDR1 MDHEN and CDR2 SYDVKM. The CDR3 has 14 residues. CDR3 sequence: CASRLLGTGNEQYF. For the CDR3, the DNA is TGTGCCAGCAGGCTCCTCGGGACAGGGAACGAGCAGTACTTC.

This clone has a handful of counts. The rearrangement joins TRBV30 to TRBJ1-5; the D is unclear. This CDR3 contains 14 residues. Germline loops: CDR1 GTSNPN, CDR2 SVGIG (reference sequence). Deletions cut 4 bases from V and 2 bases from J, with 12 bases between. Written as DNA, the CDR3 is TGTGCCTGGACGCGCGGGCCTGGCAATCAGCCCCAGCATTTT. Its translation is CAWTRGPGNQPQHF.

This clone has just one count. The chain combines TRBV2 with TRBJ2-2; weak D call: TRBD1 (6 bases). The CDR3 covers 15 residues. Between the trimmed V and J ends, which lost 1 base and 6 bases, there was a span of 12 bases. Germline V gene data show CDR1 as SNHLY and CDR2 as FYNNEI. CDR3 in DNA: TGTGCCAGCAGTGAAGTCCGGGGACACGCCGGGGAGCTGTTTTTT. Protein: CASSEVRGHAGELFF. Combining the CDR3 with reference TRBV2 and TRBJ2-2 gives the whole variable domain EPEVTQTPSHQVTQMGQEVILRCVPISNHLYFYWYRQILGQKVEFLVSFYNNEISEKSEIFDDQFSVERPDGSNFTLKIRSTKLEDSAMYFCASSEVRGHAGELFFGEGSRLTVL.

CDR3 in amino acids: CASSEGTGNYGYTF. DNA for the CDR3: TGCGCCAGCAGTGAAGGGACAGGGAACTATGGCTACACCTTC. The rearrangement uses TRBV10-1 and TRBJ1-2; 9 bases match TRBD1. The ends lost 3 bases at V and 2 bases at J; junction bases unmatched: 1. Per the germline V gene, CDR1 is WNHNN and CDR2 is SYGVQD (reference sequence). The CDR3 extends over 14 amino acids.

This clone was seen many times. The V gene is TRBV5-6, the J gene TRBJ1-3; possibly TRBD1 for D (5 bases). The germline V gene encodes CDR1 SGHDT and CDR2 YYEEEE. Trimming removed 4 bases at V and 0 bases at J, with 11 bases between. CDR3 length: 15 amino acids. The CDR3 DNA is TGTGCCAGCAGCCTGACAGTTCCCTCTGGAAACACCATATATTTT. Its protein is CASSLTVPSGNTIYF. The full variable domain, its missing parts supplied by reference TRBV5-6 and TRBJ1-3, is DAGVTQSPTHLIKTRGQQVTLRCSPKSGHDTVSWYQQALGQGPQFIFQYYEEEERQRGNFPDRFSGHQFPNYSSELNVNALLLGDSALYLCASSLTVPSGNTIYFGEGSWLTVV.

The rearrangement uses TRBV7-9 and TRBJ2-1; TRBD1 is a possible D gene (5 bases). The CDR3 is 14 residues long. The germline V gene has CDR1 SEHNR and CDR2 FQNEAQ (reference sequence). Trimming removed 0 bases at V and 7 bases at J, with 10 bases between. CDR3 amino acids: CASSLARRVNEQFF. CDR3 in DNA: TGTGCCAGCAGCTTAGCTCGCAGGGTAAATGAGCAGTTCTTC.

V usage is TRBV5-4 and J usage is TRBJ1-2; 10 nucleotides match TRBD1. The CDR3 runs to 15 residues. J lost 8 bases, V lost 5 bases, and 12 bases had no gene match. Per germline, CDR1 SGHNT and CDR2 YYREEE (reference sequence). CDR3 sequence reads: CASRRSTGGEDGYTF. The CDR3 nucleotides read TGTGCCAGCAGGCGATCGACAGGGGGCGAGGACGGCTACACCTTC.

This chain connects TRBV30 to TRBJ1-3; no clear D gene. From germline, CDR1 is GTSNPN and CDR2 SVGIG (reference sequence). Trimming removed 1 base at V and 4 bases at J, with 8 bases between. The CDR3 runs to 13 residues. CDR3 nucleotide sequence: TGTGCCTGGAGTGCCAGTACGGGAAACACCATATATTTT. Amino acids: CAWSASTGNTIYF.

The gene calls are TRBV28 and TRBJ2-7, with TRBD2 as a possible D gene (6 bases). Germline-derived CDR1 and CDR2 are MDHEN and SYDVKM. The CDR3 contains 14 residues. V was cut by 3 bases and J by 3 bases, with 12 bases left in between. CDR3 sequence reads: CASSLNGGRYEQYF. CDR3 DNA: TGTGCCAGCAGTTTGAACGGGGGTCGCTACGAGCAGTACTTC.

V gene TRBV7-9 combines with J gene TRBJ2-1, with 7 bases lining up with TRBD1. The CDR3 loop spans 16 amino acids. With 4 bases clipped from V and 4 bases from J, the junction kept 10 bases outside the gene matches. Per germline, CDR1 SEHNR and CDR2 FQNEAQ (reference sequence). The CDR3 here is CASSSITGQRYNEQFF. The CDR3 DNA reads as TGTGCCAGCAGCTCAATAACGGGACAGCGATACAATGAGCAGTTCTTC.

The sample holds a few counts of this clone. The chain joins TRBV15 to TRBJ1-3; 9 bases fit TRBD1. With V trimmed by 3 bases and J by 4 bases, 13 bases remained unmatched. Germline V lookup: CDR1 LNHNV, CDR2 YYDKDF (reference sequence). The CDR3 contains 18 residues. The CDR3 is CATSRGDRDMLRGNTIYF. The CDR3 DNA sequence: TGTGCCACCAGCAGGGGGGACAGGGATATGCTGAGGGGAAACACCATATATTTT.

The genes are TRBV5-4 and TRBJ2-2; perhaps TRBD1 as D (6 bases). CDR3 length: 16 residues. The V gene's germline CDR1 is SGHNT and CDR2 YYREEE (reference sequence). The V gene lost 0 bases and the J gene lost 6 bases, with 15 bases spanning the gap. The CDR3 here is CASSLDGGAIAGELFF. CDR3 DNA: TGTGCCAGCAGCTTGGATGGGGGCGCAATTGCCGGGGAGCTGTTTTTT.

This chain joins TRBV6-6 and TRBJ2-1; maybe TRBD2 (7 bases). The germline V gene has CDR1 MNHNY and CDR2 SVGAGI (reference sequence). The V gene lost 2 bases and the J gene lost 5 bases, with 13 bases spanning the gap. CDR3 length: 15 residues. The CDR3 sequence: CASSYPGGPNNEQFF. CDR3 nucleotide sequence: TGTGCCAGCAGTTACCCGGGGGGCCCGAACAATGAGCAGTTCTTC.

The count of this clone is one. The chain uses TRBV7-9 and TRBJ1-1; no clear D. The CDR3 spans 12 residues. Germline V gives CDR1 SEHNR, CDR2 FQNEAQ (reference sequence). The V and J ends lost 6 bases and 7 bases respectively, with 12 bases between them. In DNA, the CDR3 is TGTGCCAGCAGGATGACGGCGGGTGAAGCTTTCTTT. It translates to CASRMTAGEAFF.

Here the CDR3 reads CASSFAGADYGYTF. The CDR3 nucleotides are TGTGCCAGCAGTTTTGCAGGGGCGGACTATGGCTACACCTTC. The chain employs TRBV28 and TRBJ1-2; perhaps TRBD1 as D (6 bases). Trimming removed 3 bases from V and 3 bases from J, with 11 bases in between. There are 14 residues in the CDR3. Germline V CDR1 and CDR2: MDHEN, SYDVKM.